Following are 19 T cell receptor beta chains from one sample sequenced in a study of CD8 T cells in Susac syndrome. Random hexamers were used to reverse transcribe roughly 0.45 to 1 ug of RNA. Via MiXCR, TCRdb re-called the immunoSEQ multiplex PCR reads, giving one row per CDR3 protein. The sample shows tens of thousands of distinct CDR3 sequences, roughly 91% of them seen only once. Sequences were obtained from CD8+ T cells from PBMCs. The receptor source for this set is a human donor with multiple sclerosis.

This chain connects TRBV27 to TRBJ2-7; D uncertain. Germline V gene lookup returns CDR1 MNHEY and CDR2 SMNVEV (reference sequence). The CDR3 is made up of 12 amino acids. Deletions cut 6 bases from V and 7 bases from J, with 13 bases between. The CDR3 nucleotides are TGTGCCAGCAGCAATCAACTAACAGAGCAGTACTTC. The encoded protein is CASSNQLTEQYF.

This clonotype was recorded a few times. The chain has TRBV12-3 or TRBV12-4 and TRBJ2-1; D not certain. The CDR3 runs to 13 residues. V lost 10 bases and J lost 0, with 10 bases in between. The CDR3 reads CAIARSSYNEQFF. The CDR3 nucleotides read TGTGCCATCGCGAGGAGCTCCTACAATGAGCAGTTCTTC.

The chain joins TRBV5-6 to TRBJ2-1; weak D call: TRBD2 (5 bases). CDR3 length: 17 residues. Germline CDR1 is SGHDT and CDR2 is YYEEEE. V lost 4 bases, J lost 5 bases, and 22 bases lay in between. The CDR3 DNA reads TGTGCCAGCAGCGCAAACTTCCTAGCTACGCGGGACAATGAGCAGTTCTTC. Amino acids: CASSANFLATRDNEQFF.

CDR3: CASSPRGFLGTGELFF. The CDR3 DNA sequence: TGTGCCAGCAGTCCGAGGGGATTTTTGGGCACCGGGGAGCTGTTTTTT. The V gene is TRBV7-9, the J gene TRBJ2-2, with D perhaps being TRBD1 or TRBD2 (5 bases each). The CDR3 consists of 16 residues. Germline V lookup: CDR1 SEHNR, CDR2 FQNEAQ (reference sequence). V lost 6 bases, J lost 4 bases, and 18 bases lay in between.

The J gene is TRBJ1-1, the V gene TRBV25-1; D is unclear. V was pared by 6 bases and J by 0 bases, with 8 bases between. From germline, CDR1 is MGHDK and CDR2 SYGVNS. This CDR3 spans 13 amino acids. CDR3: CASRPGMNTEAFF. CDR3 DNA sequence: TGTGCCAGCAGACCCGGGATGAACACTGAAGCTTTCTTT.

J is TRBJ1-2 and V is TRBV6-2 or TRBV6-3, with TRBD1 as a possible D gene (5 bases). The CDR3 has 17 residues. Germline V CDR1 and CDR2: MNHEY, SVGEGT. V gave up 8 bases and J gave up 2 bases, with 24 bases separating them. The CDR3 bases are TGTGCCAGCGCCCGGCCCGGGGCCGATTTCGTGAACTATGGCTACACCTTC. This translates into CASARPGADFVNYGYTF.

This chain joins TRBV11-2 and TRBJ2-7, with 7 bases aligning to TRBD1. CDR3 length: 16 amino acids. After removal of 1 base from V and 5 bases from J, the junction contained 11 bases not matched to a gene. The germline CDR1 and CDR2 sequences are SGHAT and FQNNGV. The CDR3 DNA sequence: TGTGCCAGCAGCTTAGTGGGTAGGGGGCGCGTCCACGAGCAGTACTTC. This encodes CASSLVGRGRVHEQYF.

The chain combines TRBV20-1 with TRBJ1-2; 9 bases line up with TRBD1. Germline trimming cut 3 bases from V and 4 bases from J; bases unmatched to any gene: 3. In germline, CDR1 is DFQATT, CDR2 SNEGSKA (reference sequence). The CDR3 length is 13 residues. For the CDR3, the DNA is TGCAGTGCTAGGGACAGGGGCGGCTATGGCTACACCTTC. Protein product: CSARDRGGYGYTF.

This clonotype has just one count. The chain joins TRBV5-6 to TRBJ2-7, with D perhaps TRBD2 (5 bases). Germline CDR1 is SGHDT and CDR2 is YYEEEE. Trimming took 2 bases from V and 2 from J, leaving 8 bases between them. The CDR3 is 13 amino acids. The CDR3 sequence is CASSFGGTYEQYF. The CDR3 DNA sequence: TGTGCCAGCAGCTTCGGAGGCACCTACGAGCAGTACTTC.

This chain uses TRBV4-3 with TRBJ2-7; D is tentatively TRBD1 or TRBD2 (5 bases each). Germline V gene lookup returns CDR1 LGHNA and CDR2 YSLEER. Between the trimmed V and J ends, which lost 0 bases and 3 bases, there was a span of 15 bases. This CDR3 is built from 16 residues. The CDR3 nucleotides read TGCGCCAGCAGCCAAGAGCCCTCGGGACCGATCTACGAGCAGTACTTC. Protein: CASSQEPSGPIYEQYF.

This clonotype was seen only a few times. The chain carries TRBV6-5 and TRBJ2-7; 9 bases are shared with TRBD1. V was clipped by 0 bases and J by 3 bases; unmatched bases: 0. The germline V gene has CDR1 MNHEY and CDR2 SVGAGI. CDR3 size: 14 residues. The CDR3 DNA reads TGTGCCAGCAGTTACTCGACAGGGGGCTACGAGCAGTACTTC. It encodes CASSYSTGGYEQYF.

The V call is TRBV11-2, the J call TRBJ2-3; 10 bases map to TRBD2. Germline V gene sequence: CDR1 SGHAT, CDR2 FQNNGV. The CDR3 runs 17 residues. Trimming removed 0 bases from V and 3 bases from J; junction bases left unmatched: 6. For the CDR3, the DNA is TGTGCCAGCAGCTTAGATCCCGGGACTAGCGTGACAGATACGCAGTATTTT. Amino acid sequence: CASSLDPGTSVTDTQYF.

CDR3 loop: CAITTGNTEAFF. For the CDR3, the DNA is TGTGCCATCACCACAGGGAACACTGAAGCTTTCTTT. The J gene is TRBJ1-1, the V gene TRBV2; D possibly corresponds to TRBD1 (5 bases). The CDR3 spans 12 residues. Germline V gene data show CDR1 as SNHLY and CDR2 as FYNNEI. Trimming cost V 10 bases and J 1 base, with 10 bases left between them.

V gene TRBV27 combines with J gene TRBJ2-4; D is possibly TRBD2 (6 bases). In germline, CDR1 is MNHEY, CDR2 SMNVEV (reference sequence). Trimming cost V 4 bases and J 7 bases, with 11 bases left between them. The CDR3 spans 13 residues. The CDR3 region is CASSWDGGNIQYF. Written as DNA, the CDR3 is TGTGCCAGCAGTTGGGACGGAGGGAACATTCAGTACTTC.

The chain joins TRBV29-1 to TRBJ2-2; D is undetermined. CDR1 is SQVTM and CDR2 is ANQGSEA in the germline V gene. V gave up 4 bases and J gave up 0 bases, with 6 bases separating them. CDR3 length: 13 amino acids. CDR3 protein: CSVVAANTGELFF. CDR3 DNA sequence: TGCAGCGTTGTGGCAGCGAACACCGGGGAGCTGTTTTTT.

The DNA for the CDR3 is TGTGCCAGTAGTATAGGGTCCTGTCTCCTCATCTGCGGATTCTATGGCTACACCTTC. Translating gives CASSIGSCLLICGFYGYTF. The V call is TRBV19, the J call TRBJ1-2; no reliable D call. This CDR3 has 19 amino acids. CDR1 is LNHDA, CDR2 SQIVND, per germline (reference sequence). The V gene lost 1 base and the J gene lost 4 bases, with 25 bases spanning the gap.

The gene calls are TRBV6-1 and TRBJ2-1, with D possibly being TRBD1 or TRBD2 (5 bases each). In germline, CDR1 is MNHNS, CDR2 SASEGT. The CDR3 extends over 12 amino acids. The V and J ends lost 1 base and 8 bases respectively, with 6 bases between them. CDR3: CASSEVGDEQFF. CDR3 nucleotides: TGTGCCAGCAGTGAAGTGGGGGATGAGCAGTTCTTC.

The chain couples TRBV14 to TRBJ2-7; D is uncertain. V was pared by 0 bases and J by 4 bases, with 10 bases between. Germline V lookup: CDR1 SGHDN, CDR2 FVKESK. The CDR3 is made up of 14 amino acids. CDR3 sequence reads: CASSQDFGLYEQYF. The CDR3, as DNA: TGTGCCAGCAGCCAAGACTTTGGGCTTTACGAGCAGTACTTC.

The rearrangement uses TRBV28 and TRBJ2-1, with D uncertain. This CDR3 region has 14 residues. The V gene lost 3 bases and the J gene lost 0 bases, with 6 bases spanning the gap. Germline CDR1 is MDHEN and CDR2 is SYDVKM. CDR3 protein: CASSLPSSYNEQFF. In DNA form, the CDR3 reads TGTGCCAGCAGTTTGCCGAGCTCCTACAATGAGCAGTTCTTC.